Listed here is a single T cell receptor (beta chain). The antigen is not known. The data originate from a study of cytomegalovirus exposure and HLA in healthy donors. Study-level background: Some 200 million T cells yielded around 120 million unique TCR beta sequences in earlier analysis.

Primers: 60 Vbeta forward and 13 Jbeta reverse. Data came from immunoSEQ multiplex PCR; TCRdb stores just in-frame clones and leaves some out. Here the sample spans roughly 130,000 clones, 80% being singletons. CDR3 length: 15 residues. V was clipped by 2 bases and J by 0 bases, with 10 bases between them. The germline gives CDR1 SGHRS, CDR2 YFSETQ. Study results and caveats: Per a later analysis, HLA-associated TCR beta chains showed more clonal expansion than other, equally common TCR beta chains.

The rearrangement links TRBV5-1 to TRBJ2-3, with unresolved D. Source material: PBMCs. The TCR originated in a male donor in good health and CMV-seronegative. The CDR3 sequence: CASSLQQISTDTQYF. The CDR3 nucleotides are TGCGCCAGCAGCTTACAACAGATCAGCACAGATACGCAGTATTTT.